This T cell receptor beta chain came from a study of cytomegalovirus exposure and HLA in healthy donors. Study-wide points: A later analysis revealed that TCR association rates differed between HLA loci, peaking at DRB1 and bottoming out at HLA-C. For TCR beta chains, V- and J-gene trimming was later linked to a missense DCLRE1C variant. Reported performance of the classifier showed diagnosis of cytomegalovirus status with high specificity and sensitivity.

J gave up 3 bases and V 2 bases, and 3 bases lay outside the gene matches. CDR3 length equals 16 residues. CDR1 is MDHEN, CDR2 SYDVKM, per germline. The primer mix had 60 Vbeta and 13 Jbeta primers. Libraries were prepared by immunoSEQ multiplex PCR; TCRdb keeps only in-frame clonotypes and omits some of them. This table has about 130,000 clones, approximately 89% appearing once. This clone has just one count. The antigen remains unidentified. This clonotype originated in a woman aged 25 to 39 in good health and CMV-seropositive. This chain joins TRBV28 and TRBJ2-2; 10 positions agree with TRBD2. The sample was PBMCs. The CDR3 loop is CASSLRGLAHTGELFF. The CDR3, as DNA: TGTGCCAGCAGTTTAAGGGGACTAGCGCACACCGGGGAGCTGTTTTTT.